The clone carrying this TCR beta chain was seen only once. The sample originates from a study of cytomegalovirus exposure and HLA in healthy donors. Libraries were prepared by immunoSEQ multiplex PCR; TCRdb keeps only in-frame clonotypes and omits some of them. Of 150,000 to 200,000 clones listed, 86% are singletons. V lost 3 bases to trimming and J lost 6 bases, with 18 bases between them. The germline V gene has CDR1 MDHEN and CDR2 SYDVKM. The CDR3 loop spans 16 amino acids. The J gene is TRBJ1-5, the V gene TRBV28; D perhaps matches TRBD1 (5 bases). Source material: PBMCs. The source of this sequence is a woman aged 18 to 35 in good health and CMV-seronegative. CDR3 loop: CASSLRLVGGIQPQHF. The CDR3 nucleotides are TGTGCCAGCAGTTTGAGACTCGTGGGGGGGATTCAGCCCCAGCATTTT.